A single T cell receptor (beta chain) is shown here with its context. Its target is unknown. Different DNA sequences within this sample yield the same CDR3. The CDR3 is 13 residues long. V gave up 8 bases and J gave up 6 bases; unmatched junction bases: 9. Per germline, CDR1 GTSNPN and CDR2 SVGIG (reference sequence). PCR employed 60 Vbeta and 13 Jbeta primers. The table came from immunoSEQ multiplex PCR; TCRdb's copy has only in-frame clones and leaves some out. The table includes 65,000 to 85,000 clones, 80% to 90% detected once. These data belong to a study of cytomegalovirus exposure and HLA in healthy donors. Findings and caveats of the study: Researchers counted around 170 TCR beta chains as cytomegalovirus-associated. As was reported, the classifier diagnosed cytomegalovirus status with high specificity and sensitivity. TCR sequences were mostly rare, though some public TCRs occurred in many donors.

This chain uses TRBV30 with TRBJ1-4; 7 nucleotides agree with TRBD1. This TCR came from a woman in her 30s in good health and CMV-seronegative. The specimen sequenced was PBMCs. CDR3 sequence: CALQTGSDEKLFF. DNA of the CDR3: TGTGCCCTACAGACAGGGAGTGATGAAAAACTGTTTTTT.